This TCR beta chain was sequenced in a study of early T cells in non-severe SARS-CoV-2 infection. For the study at large: Whole-blood bulk RNA, unsorted, was sequenced, and chains were unpaired.

The CDR3 has 13 amino acids. Deletions cut 6 bases from V and 2 bases from J, with 11 bases between. The germline gives CDR1 MNHNY, CDR2 SVGAGI (reference sequence). A remark on this clonotype: Its matching antigen is unknown. A much larger clone lies one base from this, so it may be a read error.

General study findings and limits: The VDJdb matching leaned toward anti-spike CD8 responses and overlooked private and CD4 specificities.

As part of library construction, unique molecular identifiers were attached to individual cDNA molecules. Via MiXCR, TCRdb re-called the 5' RACE reads, giving one row per CDR3 protein. The data hold over 100,000 distinct CDR3 sequences, with about 12% observed a single time. V gene TRBV6-6 combines with J gene TRBJ2-7; possible D gene TRBD2, 7 bases. The source is an adult who was a healthcare worker with PCR-confirmed SARS-CoV-2 infection or an uninfected control (not recorded which). The sequencing input was whole blood. Here the CDR3 reads CASRGGPAYEQYF. CDR3 sequence (DNA): TGTGCCAGCAGGGGGGGGCCAGCCTACGAGCAGTACTTC.